The 26 T cell receptor beta chains listed next were all sequenced from one sample in a study of T-cell reconstitution after alpha-beta-depleted transplantation in children. TCRbeta library preparation incorporated unique molecular identifiers. Using its own MiXCR run on the PCR reads, TCRdb lists one record per CDR3 protein. The table lists 400,000 to 500,000 distinct CDR3 sequences, about a tenth of them singletons. The sample consisted of PBMCs from the stem cell graft donor, taken from the stem cell graft. These receptors all stem from a human donor who donated a stem cell graft to a child with acute myeloid leukemia.

This clonotype was detected ten times or more. The chain recombines TRBV6-2 or TRBV6-3 with TRBJ2-1, with 7 bases aligning to TRBD2. The CDR3 has 16 amino acids. Germline assignment: CDR1 MNHEY and CDR2 SVGEGT. Losses at the gene ends were 7 bases for V and 3 bases for J; bases not matched to a gene: 12. The CDR3 bases are TGTGCCAGCACACGTTTTGGGAGCGGGGTCTACAATGAGCAGTTCTTC. Translating it yields CASTRFGSGVYNEQFF.

The V and J genes are TRBV7-6 and TRBJ2-7, with D perhaps matching TRBD2 (6 bases). V was trimmed by 5 bases and J by 2 bases, leaving 13 bases between them. There are 14 residues in the CDR3. Germline lookup yields CDR1 SGHVS and CDR2 FNYEAQ. The CDR3 is CASSARASAYEQYF. In nucleotides, the CDR3 is TGTGCCAGCAGCGCTAGGGCTAGCGCCTACGAGCAGTACTTC.

V usage is TRBV12-3 or TRBV12-4 and J usage is TRBJ2-5; D is undetermined. CDR3 length: 11 amino acids. Between the trimmed V and J ends, which lost 6 bases and 4 bases, there was a span of 6 bases. CDR3 DNA: TGTGCCAGCAGATTATTAGAGACCCAGTACTTC. Translated: CASRLLETQYF.

This clonotype was seen at least ten times. The chain employs TRBV5-1 and TRBJ2-1, with D uncertain. Germline V gives CDR1 SGHRS, CDR2 YFSETQ. Deletions cut 2 bases from V and 0 bases from J, with 12 bases between. The CDR3 sequence is 16 residues long. The CDR3 protein is CASSLAGRSSYNEQFF. For the CDR3, the DNA is TGCGCCAGCAGCTTAGCAGGACGTAGCTCCTACAATGAGCAGTTCTTC.

This clonotype was counted only a few times. The rearrangement links TRBV20-1 to TRBJ2-1; 16 nucleotides agree with TRBD2. CDR3 length: 15 amino acids. V lost 6 bases and J lost 8; bases outside the gene matches: 7. Germline V gene data show CDR1 as DFQATT and CDR2 as SNEGSKA (reference sequence). DNA for the CDR3: TGCAGTGCCCGGGGACTAGCGGGAGGGCCCTATGAGCAGTTCTTC. This encodes CSARGLAGGPYEQFF.

This clonotype was counted only a few times. V gene TRBV10-3 combines with J gene TRBJ2-3; TRBD2 aligns across 8 bases. The V and J ends lost 7 bases and 6 bases, in that order; junction bases with no gene match: 6. Germline V gives CDR1 ENHRY, CDR2 SYGVKD. CDR3 size: 13 residues. Written as DNA, the CDR3 is TGTGCCATCACGGGGACTAGTGGGGATACGCAGTATTTT. This gives the protein CAITGTSGDTQYF.

CDR3 nucleotide sequence: TGTGCCAGCAGTTTAACTAGCGGGGGGGTAGATACGCAGTATTTT. Translated: CASSLTSGGVDTQYF. The chain links TRBV12-3 or TRBV12-4 to TRBJ2-3; 13 bases fit TRBD2. The CDR3 length is 15 residues. J was trimmed by 5 bases and V by 2 bases; bases with no gene match: 1.

The J gene is TRBJ2-1, the V gene TRBV12-3 or TRBV12-4; 11 bases fit TRBD2. V shed 1 base, J shed 6 bases, and the junction held 2 bases outside the gene matches. The CDR3 totals 15 residues. The chain's CDR3 is CASSLGLAGRNEQFF. The DNA of the CDR3 is TGTGCCAGCAGTTTAGGACTAGCGGGACGCAATGAGCAGTTCTTC.

This clonotype was seen at least ten times. This sequence joins TRBV9 and TRBJ2-2; TRBD2 might be the D (5 bases). The CDR3 has 15 residues. Germline-derived CDR1 and CDR2 are SGDLS and YYNGEE. V gave up 2 bases and J gave up 1 base, with 9 bases separating them. The CDR3 reads CASSVISVNTGELFF. CDR3 in DNA: TGTGCCAGCAGCGTGATTAGCGTGAACACCGGGGAGCTGTTTTTT. The entire variable domain, with the rest obtained from reference TRBV9 and TRBJ2-2, is as follows: DSGVTQTPKHLITATGQRVTLRCSPRSGDLSVYWYQQSLDQGLQFLIQYYNGEERAKGNILERFSAQQFPDLHSELNLSSLELGDSALYFCASSVISVNTGELFFGEGSRLTVL.

This clonotype was picked up a small number of times. J is TRBJ2-1 and V is TRBV6-2 or TRBV6-3, with D possibly being TRBD1 (6 bases). The ends were cut back, 11 bases at V and 8 bases at J, with 13 bases in the middle. CDR3 length equals 11 residues. In germline, CDR1 is MNHEY, CDR2 SVGEGT. Here the CDR3 DNA reads TGTGCCTGCGTAGGGGGACATGAGCAGTTCTTC. It yields the protein CACVGGHEQFF.

This clonotype has a handful of counts. The V call is TRBV6-5, the J call TRBJ2-1; maybe TRBD1 (5 bases). Germline lookup yields CDR1 MNHEY and CDR2 SVGAGI. This CDR3 has 13 amino acids. Trimming removed 4 bases from V and 2 bases from J, with 6 bases in between. DNA for the CDR3: TGTGCCAGCAGTTTCAGGGCCTACAATGAGCAGTTCTTC. Its protein is CASSFRAYNEQFF.

This clonotype was observed a handful of times. This chain links TRBV30 with TRBJ2-7, with TRBD2 as a possible D gene (5 bases). The CDR3 is made up of 13 amino acids. Germline V gene data show CDR1 as GTSNPN and CDR2 as SVGIG (reference sequence). V was trimmed by 2 bases and J by 2 bases, leaving 10 bases between them. The CDR3 sequence: CAWSRGQTYEQYF. DNA of the CDR3: TGTGCCTGGAGTCGCGGGCAGACCTACGAGCAGTACTTC.

This clonotype was detected a few times. This CDR3 is CASRPEEGSNQPQHF. CDR3 sequence (DNA): TGTGCCAGCAGACCAGAGGAAGGGAGCAATCAGCCCCAGCATTTT. The chain combines TRBV4-2 with TRBJ1-5; D is uncertain. The CDR3 contains 15 residues. Germline CDR1 reads LGHNA; CDR2 reads YNFKEQ. V lost 6 bases, J lost 1 base, and 13 bases lay in between.

This clonotype was observed a handful of times. V usage is TRBV30 and J usage is TRBJ2-3, with unresolved D. Germline values: CDR1 GTSNPN, CDR2 SVGIG (reference sequence). There are 11 residues in the CDR3. Trimming left V 5 bases short and J 9 bases short, with 12 bases between. CDR3 sequence: CAWPAGGTQYF. The CDR3 DNA follows: TGTGCCTGGCCGGCAGGCGGCACGCAGTATTTT.

The chain uses TRBV5-1 and TRBJ1-1; 7 bases agree with TRBD1. The CDR3 totals 14 residues. V lost 3 bases, J lost 0 bases, and 2 bases stayed unmatched. Germline values: CDR1 SGHRS, CDR2 YFSETQ. CDR3 in DNA: TGCGCCAGCAGCTCCCAGGGGGTGAACACTGAAGCTTTCTTT. This translates into CASSSQGVNTEAFF.

This clonotype was picked up many times. This sequence joins TRBV20-1 and TRBJ2-2; D might be TRBD1 or TRBD2, each matching 5 bases. Germline V gene lookup returns CDR1 DFQATT and CDR2 SNEGSKA (reference sequence). The CDR3 extends over 16 amino acids. With 3 bases removed from V and 1 base from J, the gap between germline ends came to 15 bases. CDR3: CSASDSGRGNTGELFF. The CDR3 DNA follows: TGCAGTGCTAGTGATTCGGGGCGCGGGAACACCGGGGAGCTGTTTTTT.

The chain joins TRBV3-1 to TRBJ1-1, with unresolved D. V lost 6 bases, J lost 5 bases, and 13 bases lay in between. The CDR3 extends over 13 amino acids. CDR1 and CDR2 from the germline V gene are LGHDT and YNNKEL (reference sequence). The CDR3 DNA follows: TGTGCCAGCAGTCAAACCGGTAGGACTGAAGCTTTCTTT. Translated, it gives CASSQTGRTEAFF.

This clonotype showed up many times. The CDR3 DNA reads as TGCAGCGTGCGCACAGGGGTTAATGAAAAACTGTTTTTT. Its translation: CSVRTGVNEKLFF. The chain is built from TRBV29-1 and TRBJ1-4, with 7 bases fitting TRBD1. Per germline, CDR1 SQVTM and CDR2 ANQGSEA. The CDR3 has 13 residues. V lost 6 bases, J lost 4 bases, and 5 bases stayed unmatched.

This chain connects TRBV27 to TRBJ2-1, with D uncertain. This CDR3 is 14 amino acids long. Trimming took 6 bases from V and 0 from J, leaving 9 bases between them. Per germline, CDR1 MNHEY and CDR2 SMNVEV (reference sequence). The CDR3: CASRGVRSYNEQFF. CDR3 coding DNA: TGTGCCAGCAGGGGTGTCCGCTCCTACAATGAGCAGTTCTTC.

This clonotype was seen a few times. The chain combines TRBV12-3 or TRBV12-4 with TRBJ1-1; D is possibly TRBD1 (5 bases). CDR3 length equals 16 residues. V lost 6 bases and J lost 1, with 18 bases in between. This CDR3 is CASRDYLLTGNTEAFF. Here the CDR3 DNA reads TGTGCCAGCAGAGATTACCTGCTCACAGGGAACACTGAAGCTTTCTTT.

The chain couples TRBV29-1 to TRBJ1-1, with D hard to call. The CDR3 has 12 residues. Trimming stripped 7 bases from V and 6 bases from J, with 15 bases between. Germline CDR1 reads SQVTM; CDR2 reads ANQGSEA. The CDR3 is CSGGGNRAEAFF. The CDR3 DNA follows: TGCAGCGGGGGAGGAAACCGAGCTGAAGCTTTCTTT.

The J gene is TRBJ2-1, the V gene TRBV6-2 or TRBV6-3; no definite D call. CDR1 MNHEY and CDR2 SVGEGT come from the germline V gene. This CDR3 spans 15 amino acids. The V gene lost 4 bases and the J gene lost 4 bases, with 14 bases spanning the gap. The CDR3 nucleotides are TGTGCCAGCAGTTCATACTACGACCAGTACAATGAGCAGTTCTTC. Residues: CASSSYYDQYNEQFF.

This clonotype was detected a few times. CDR3 residues: CASTPESGSEQFF. The CDR3 coding sequence is TGTGCCAGCACCCCTGAGAGTGGGAGTGAGCAGTTCTTC. The chain has TRBV12-3 or TRBV12-4 and TRBJ2-1; weak D call: TRBD2 (5 bases). Trimming took off 7 bases at V and 9 bases at J, with 16 bases between the two ends. CDR3 size: 13 residues.

There are a few counts of this clonotype. The rearrangement joins TRBV27 to TRBJ2-1; 8 nucleotides match TRBD2. The CDR3 consists of 16 residues. Germline V gene data show CDR1 as MNHEY and CDR2 as SMNVEV (reference sequence). V trimming: 4 bases; J trimming: 6 bases; junction bases outside the gene matches: 11. CDR3 nucleotides: TGTGCCAGCAGTTATGGAACGGGACTAGGGCCCAATGAGCAGTTCTTC. This sequence encodes CASSYGTGLGPNEQFF.

Ten or more counts support this clonotype. The rearrangement uses TRBV20-1 and TRBJ1-1, with D possibly matching TRBD1 (6 bases). The CDR3 extends over 15 amino acids. With 2 bases removed from V and 0 bases from J, the gap between germline ends came to 13 bases. Germline assignment: CDR1 DFQATT and CDR2 SNEGSKA (reference sequence). CDR3 in DNA: TGCAGTGCTAGACTTGCCGGACAGCTGAACACTGAAGCTTTCTTT. It codes for CSARLAGQLNTEAFF.

This clonotype was seen a few times. This chain links TRBV3-1 with TRBJ2-7; D is perhaps TRBD2 (5 bases). Looked up from germline, CDR1 is LGHDT and CDR2 is YNNKEL (reference sequence). The length of the CDR3 is 20 residues. Trimming took off 1 base at V and 1 base at J, with 26 bases between the two ends. CDR3 bases: TGTGCCAGCAGCCAAGTCACCGAGGACCCCGGGAAAAGAATTTCCTACGAGCAGTACGTC. Translation: CASSQVTEDPGKRISYEQYV.